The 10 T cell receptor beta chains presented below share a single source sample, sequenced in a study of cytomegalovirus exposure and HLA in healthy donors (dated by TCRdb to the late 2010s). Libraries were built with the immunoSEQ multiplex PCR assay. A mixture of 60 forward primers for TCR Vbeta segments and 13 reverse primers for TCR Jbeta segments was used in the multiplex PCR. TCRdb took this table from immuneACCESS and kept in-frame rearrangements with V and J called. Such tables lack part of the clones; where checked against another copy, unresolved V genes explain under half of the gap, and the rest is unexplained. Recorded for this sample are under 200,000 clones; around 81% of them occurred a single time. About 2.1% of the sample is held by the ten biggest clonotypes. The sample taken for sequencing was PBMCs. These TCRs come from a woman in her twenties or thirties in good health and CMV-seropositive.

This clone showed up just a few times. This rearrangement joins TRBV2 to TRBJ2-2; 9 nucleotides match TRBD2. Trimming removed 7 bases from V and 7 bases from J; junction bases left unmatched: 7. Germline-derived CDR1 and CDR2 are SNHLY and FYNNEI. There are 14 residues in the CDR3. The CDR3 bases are TGTGCCAGCATAGGGACTAGCCAGAGCGGGGAGCTGTTTTTT. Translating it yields CASIGTSQSGELFF.

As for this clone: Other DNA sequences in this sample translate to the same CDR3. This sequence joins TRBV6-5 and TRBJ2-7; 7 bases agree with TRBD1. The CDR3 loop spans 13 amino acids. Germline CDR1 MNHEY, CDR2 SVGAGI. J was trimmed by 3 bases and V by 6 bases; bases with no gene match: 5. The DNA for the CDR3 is TGTGCCAGCAGCCAGGGACAGAGCTACGAGCAGTACTTC. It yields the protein CASSQGQSYEQYF.

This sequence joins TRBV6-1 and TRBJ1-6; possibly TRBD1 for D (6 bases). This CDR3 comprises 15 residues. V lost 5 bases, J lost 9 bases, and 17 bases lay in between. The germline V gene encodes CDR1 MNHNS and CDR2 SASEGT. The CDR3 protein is CASSITMQGLSPLHF. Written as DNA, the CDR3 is TGTGCCAGCAGTATAACTATGCAGGGGCTTTCACCCCTCCACTTT.

The CDR3 bases are TGTGCCAGCAGCTACCGCCTAGCGGGGTACACAGATACGCAGTATTTT. Residues: CASSYRLAGYTDTQYF. This chain connects TRBV7-2 to TRBJ2-3; TRBD2 aligns across 9 bases. The CDR3 loop spans 16 amino acids. V lost 4 bases, J lost 2 bases, and 7 bases stayed unmatched. The germline V gene encodes CDR1 SGHTA and CDR2 FQGNSA.

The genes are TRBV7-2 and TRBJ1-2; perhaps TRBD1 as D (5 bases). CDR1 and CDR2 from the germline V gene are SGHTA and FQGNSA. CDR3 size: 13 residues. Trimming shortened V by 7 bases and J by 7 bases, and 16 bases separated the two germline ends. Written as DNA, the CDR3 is TGTGCCAGCACCAAAGACAGCTTGCGTGGCTACACCTTC. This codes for CASTKDSLRGYTF.

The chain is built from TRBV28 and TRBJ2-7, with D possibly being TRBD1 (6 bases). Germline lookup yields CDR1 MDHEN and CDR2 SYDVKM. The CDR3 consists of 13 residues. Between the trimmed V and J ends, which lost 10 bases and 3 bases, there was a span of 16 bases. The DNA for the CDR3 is TGTGCCACCACCGGGACAACCTACTACGAGCAGTACTTC. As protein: CATTGTTYYEQYF.

The CDR3 DNA is TGCGCCAGCAACACAGCCGGGACAGACTATGGCTACACCTTC. Translating it yields CASNTAGTDYGYTF. The chain recombines TRBV5-1 with TRBJ1-2, with TRBD1 matching over 7 bases. Germline CDR1 is SGHRS and CDR2 is YFSETQ. The V gene end was trimmed by 6 bases and the J gene end by 3 bases; junction bases not matched to a gene: 8. The CDR3 sequence is 14 residues long.

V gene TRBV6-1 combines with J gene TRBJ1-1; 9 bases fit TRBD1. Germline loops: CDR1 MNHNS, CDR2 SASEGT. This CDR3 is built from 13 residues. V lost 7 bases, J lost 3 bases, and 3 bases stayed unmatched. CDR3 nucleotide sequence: TGTGCCAGCACCCGGACAGGGGACACTGAAGCTTTCTTT. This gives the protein CASTRTGDTEAFF.

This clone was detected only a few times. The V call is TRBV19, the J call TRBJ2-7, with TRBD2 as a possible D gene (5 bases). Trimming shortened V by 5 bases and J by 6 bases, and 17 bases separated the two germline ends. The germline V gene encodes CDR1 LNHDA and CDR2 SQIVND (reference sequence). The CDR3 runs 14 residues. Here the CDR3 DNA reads TGTGCCAGTAGTGCCGACTACGCCAACCTCGAGCAGTACTTC. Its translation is CASSADYANLEQYF.

The CDR3 DNA is TGTGCCATCAGACAGGGCCCGGTTGGGTACACCGGGGAGCTGTTTTTT. Its translation is CAIRQGPVGYTGELFF. This chain uses TRBV10-3 with TRBJ2-2; D perhaps matches TRBD1 (6 bases). Germline V lookup: CDR1 ENHRY, CDR2 SYGVKD. With 6 bases removed from V and 3 bases from J, the gap between germline ends came to 17 bases. The CDR3 spans 16 residues.